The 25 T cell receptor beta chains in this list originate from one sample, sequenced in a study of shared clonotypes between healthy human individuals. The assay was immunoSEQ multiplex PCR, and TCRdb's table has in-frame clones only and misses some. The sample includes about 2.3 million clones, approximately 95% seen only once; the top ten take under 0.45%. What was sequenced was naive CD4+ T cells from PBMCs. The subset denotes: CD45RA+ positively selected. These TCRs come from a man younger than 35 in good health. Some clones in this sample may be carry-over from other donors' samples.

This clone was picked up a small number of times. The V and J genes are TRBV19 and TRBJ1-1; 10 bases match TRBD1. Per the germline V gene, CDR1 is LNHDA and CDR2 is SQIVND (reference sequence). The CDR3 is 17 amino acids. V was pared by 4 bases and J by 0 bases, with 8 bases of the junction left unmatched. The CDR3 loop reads CASSTRQGARLNTEAFF. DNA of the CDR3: TGTGCCAGTAGTACCCGACAGGGGGCGCGACTGAACACTGAAGCTTTCTTT. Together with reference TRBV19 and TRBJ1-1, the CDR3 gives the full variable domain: DGGITQSPKYLFRKEGQNVTLSCEQNLNHDAMYWYRQDPGQGLRLIYYSQIVNDFQKGDIAEGYSVSREKKESFPLTVTSAQKNPTAFYLCASSTRQGARLNTEAFFGQGTRLTVV.

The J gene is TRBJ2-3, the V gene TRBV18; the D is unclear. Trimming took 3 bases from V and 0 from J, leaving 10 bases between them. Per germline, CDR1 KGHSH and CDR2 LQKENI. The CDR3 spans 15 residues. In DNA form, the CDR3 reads TGTGCCAGCTCACCGACAATATCTAGCACAGATACGCAGTATTTT. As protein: CASSPTISSTDTQYF. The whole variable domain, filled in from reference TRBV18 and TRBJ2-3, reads NAGVMQNPRHLVRRRGQEARLRCSPMKGHSHVYWYRQLPEEGLKFMVYLQKENIIDESGMPKERFSAEFPKEGPSILRIQQVVRGDSAAYFCASSPTISSTDTQYFGPGTRLTVL.

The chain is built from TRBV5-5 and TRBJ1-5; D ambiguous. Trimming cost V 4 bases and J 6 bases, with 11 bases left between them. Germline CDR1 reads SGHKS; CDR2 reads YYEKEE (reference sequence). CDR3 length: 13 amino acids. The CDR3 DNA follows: TGTGCCAGCAGCCAAGACATTGGTCAGCCCCAGCATTTT. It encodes CASSQDIGQPQHF.

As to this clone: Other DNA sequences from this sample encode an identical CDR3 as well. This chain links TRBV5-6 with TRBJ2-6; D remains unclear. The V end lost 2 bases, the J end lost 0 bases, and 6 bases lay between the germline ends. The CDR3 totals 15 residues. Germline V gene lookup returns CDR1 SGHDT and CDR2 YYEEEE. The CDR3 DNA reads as TGTGCCAGCAGCTTAGCGAGCTCTGGGGCCAACGTCCTGACTTTC. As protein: CASSLASSGANVLTF.

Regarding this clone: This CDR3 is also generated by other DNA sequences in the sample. The CDR3 DNA is TGTGCCAGCAGTGAAGCGCTTCGGACCTCCTACGAGCAGTACTTC. It is translated as CASSEALRTSYEQYF. The rearrangement uses TRBV6-1 and TRBJ2-7; no reliable D call. CDR3 length: 15 amino acids. V was pared by 0 bases and J by 0 bases, with 9 bases between. Germline loops: CDR1 MNHNS, CDR2 SASEGT.

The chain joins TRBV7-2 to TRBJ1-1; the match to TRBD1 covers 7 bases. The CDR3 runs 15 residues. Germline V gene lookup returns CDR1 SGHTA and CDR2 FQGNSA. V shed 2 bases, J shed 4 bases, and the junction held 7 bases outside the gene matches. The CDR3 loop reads CASSLKLSGGTEAFF. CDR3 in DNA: TGTGCCAGCAGCTTAAAACTCTCAGGGGGCACTGAAGCTTTCTTT.

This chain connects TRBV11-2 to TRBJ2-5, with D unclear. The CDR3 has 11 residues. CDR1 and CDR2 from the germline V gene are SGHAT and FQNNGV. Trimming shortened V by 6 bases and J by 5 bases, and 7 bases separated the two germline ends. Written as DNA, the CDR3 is TGTGCCAGCAGGCATGGGGAGACCCAGTACTTC. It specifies CASRHGETQYF.

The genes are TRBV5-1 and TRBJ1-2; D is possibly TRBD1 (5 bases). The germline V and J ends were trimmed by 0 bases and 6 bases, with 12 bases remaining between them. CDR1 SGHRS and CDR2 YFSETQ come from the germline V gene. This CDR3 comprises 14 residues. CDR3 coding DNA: TGCGCCAGCAGCTTGGATGGGGGAGCGGATGGCTACACCTTC. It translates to CASSLDGGADGYTF.

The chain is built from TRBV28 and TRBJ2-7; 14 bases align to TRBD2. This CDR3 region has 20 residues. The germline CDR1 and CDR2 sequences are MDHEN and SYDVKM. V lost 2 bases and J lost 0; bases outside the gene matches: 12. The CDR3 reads CASSLQPGLAGVKSSYEQYF. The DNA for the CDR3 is TGTGCCAGCAGTTTACAACCGGGACTAGCGGGAGTGAAGAGCTCCTACGAGCAGTACTTC.

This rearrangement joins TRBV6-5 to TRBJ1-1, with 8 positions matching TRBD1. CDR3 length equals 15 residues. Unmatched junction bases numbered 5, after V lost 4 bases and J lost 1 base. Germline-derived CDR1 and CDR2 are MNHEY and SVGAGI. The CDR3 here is CASSWGDRKNTEAFF. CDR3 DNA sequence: TGTGCCAGCAGTTGGGGGGACAGGAAGAACACTGAAGCTTTCTTT.

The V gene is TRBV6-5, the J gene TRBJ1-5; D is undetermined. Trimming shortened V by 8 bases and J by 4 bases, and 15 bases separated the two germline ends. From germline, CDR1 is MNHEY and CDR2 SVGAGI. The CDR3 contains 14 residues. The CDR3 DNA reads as TGTGCCAGCGGGAGGGCAGGTGGGAATCAGCCCCAGCATTTT. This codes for CASGRAGGNQPQHF.

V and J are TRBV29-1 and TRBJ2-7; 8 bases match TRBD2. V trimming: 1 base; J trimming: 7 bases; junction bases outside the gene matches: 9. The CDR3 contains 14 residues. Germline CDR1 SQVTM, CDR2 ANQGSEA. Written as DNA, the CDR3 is TGCAGCGTTGAAGTGTCTAGCGGGTGGCGGGAGCAGTACTTC. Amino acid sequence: CSVEVSSGWREQYF.

The chain's CDR3 is CASSSRLSGYDEQFF. CDR3 sequence (DNA): TGCGCCAGCAGCTCCAGGCTTTCGGGGTACGATGAGCAGTTCTTC. The chain uses TRBV5-1 and TRBJ2-1; TRBD2 is a possible D gene (5 bases). CDR1 is SGHRS and CDR2 is YFSETQ in the germline V gene. The CDR3 has 15 amino acids. Deletions cut 3 bases from V and 8 bases from J, with 18 bases between.

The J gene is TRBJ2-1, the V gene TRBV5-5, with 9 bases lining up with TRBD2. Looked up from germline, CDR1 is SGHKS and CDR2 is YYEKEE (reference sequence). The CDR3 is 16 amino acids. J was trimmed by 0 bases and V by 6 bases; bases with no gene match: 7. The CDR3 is CASTSSGGISYNEQFF. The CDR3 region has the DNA TGTGCCAGCACCTCGAGCGGGGGGATCTCCTACAATGAGCAGTTCTTC.

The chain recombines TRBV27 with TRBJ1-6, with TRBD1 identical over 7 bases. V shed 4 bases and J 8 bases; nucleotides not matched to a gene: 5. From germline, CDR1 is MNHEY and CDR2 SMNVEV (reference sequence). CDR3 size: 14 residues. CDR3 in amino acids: CASSSQGSDSPLHF. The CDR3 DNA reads TGTGCCAGCAGTTCACAGGGGTCGGATTCACCCCTCCACTTT.

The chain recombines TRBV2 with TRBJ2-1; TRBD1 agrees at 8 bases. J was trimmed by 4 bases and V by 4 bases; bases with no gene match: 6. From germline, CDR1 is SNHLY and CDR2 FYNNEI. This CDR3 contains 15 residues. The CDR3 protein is CASSGQGAAYNEQFF. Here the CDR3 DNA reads TGTGCCAGCAGTGGCCAGGGGGCAGCGTACAATGAGCAGTTCTTC.

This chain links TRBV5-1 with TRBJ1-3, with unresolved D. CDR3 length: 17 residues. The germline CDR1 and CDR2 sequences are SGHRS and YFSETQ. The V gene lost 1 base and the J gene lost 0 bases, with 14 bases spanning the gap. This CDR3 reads CASSLTPPALSGNTIYF. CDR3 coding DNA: TGCGCCAGCAGCTTGACCCCGCCGGCTCTCTCTGGAAACACCATATATTTT. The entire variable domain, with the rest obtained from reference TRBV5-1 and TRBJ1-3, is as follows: KAGVTQTPRYLIKTRGQQVTLSCSPISGHRSVSWYQQTPGQGLQFLFEYFSETQRNKGNFPGRFSGRQFSNSRSEMNVSTLELGDSALYLCASSLTPPALSGNTIYFGEGSWLTVV.

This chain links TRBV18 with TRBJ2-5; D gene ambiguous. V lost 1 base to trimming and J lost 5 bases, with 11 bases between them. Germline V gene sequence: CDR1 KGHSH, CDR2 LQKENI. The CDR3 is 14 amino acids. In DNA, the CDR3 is TGTGCCAGCTCACCACGTCGGGCGGCCGAGACCCAGTACTTC. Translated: CASSPRRAAETQYF. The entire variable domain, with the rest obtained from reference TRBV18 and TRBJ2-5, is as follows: NAGVMQNPRHLVRRRGQEARLRCSPMKGHSHVYWYRQLPEEGLKFMVYLQKENIIDESGMPKERFSAEFPKEGPSILRIQQVVRGDSAAYFCASSPRRAAETQYFGPGTRLLVL.

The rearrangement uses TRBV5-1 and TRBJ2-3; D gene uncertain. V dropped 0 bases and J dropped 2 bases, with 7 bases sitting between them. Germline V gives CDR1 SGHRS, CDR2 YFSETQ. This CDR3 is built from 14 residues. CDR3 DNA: TGCGCCAGCAGCTTGGACGTACACACAGATACGCAGTATTTT. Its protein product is CASSLDVHTDTQYF.

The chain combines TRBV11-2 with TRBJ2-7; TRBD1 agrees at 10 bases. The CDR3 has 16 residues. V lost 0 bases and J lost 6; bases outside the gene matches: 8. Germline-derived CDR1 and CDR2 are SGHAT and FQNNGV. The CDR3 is CASSLETGGWETEQYF. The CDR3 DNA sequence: TGTGCCAGCAGCTTAGAGACAGGGGGCTGGGAAACCGAGCAGTACTTC.

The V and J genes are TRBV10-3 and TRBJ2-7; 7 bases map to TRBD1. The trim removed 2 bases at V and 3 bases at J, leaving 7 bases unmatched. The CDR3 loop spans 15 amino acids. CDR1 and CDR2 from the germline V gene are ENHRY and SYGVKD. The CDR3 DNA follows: TGTGCCATCAGTGAGAGGGCAGGGGGTTACTACGAGCAGTACTTC. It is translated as CAISERAGGYYEQYF.

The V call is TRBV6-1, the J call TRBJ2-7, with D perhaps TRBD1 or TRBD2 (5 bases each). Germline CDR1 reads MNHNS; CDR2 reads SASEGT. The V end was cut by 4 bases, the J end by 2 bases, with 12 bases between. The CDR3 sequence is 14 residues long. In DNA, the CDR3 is TGTGCCAGCAGTGGGAAGGGGAGCACCTACGAGCAGTACTTC. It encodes CASSGKGSTYEQYF.

As DNA, the CDR3 is TGTGCCAACAACCGGACTAGCGGGAGGCCACCGTTCTACGAGCAGTACTTC. This sequence encodes CANNRTSGRPPFYEQYF. This sequence joins TRBV10-3 and TRBJ2-7, with 14 bases identical to TRBD2. Germline V gene sequence: CDR1 ENHRY, CDR2 SYGVKD. This CDR3 comprises 17 residues. V lost 10 bases to trimming and J lost 3 bases; unmatched junction nucleotides: 14.

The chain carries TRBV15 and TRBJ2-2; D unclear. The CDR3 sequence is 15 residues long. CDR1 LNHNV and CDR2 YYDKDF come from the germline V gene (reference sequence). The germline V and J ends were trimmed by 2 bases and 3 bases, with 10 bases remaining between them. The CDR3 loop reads CATSRLITDTGELFF. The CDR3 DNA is TGTGCCACCAGCAGACTGATAACGGACACCGGGGAGCTGTTTTTT.

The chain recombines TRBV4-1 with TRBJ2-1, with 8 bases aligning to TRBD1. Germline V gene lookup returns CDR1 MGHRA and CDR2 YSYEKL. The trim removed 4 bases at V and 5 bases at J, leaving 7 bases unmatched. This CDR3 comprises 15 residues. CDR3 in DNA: TGCGCCAGCAGCCGAGGACAGGGTGTTAACAATGAGCAGTTCTTC. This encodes CASSRGQGVNNEQFF.